This T cell receptor (beta chain) was recovered during a study of radiotherapy plus CTLA-4 blockade in lung cancer. Notes on the study in general: Tumor-derived TCR clones expanded in blood after radiotherapy plus ipilimumab. Among reported predictors of response, early blood T cell clone dynamics with interferon-beta performed best.

It was focal radiation plus CTLA-4 blockade with ipilimumab that patients with chemo-refractory metastatic non-small-cell lung cancer received. Data came from immunoSEQ multiplex PCR; TCRdb stores just in-frame clones and leaves some out. The sample carries around 45,000 clones, around 76% recorded once. Remarks on this clone: Its cognate antigen is unknown.

In germline, CDR1 is SGHAT, CDR2 FQNNGV. This CDR3 is built from 14 residues. The V and J ends lost 5 bases and 1 base, in that order; junction bases with no gene match: 4. The material sequenced was peripheral blood, taken from a patient treated with radiotherapy plus ipilimumab. This TCR derives from a human donor with non-small cell lung cancer who had stable disease on radiotherapy plus ipilimumab. V and J are TRBV11-2 and TRBJ2-7; TRBD1 matches at 8 bases. CDR3 in amino acids: CASSPRQGSYEQYF. In nucleotides, the CDR3 is TGTGCCAGCAGCCCGAGACAGGGGTCCTACGAGCAGTACTTC.